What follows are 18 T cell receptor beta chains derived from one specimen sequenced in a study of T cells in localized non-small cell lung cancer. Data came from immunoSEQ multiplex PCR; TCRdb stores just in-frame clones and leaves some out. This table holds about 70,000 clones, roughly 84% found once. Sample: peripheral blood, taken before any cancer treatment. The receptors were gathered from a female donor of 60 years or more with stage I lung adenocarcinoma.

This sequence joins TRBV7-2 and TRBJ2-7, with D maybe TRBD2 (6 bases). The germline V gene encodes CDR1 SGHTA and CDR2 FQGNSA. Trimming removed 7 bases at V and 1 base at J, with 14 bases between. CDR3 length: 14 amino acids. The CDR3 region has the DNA TGTGCCAGCACAGCGGGTCGAGTATCCTACGAGCAGTACTTC. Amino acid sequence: CASTAGRVSYEQYF.

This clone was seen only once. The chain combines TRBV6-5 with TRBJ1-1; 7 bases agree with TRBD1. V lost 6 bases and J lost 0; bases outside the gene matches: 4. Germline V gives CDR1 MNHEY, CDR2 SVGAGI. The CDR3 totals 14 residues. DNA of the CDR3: TGTGCCAGCAGCCTAGGGGGCCTGAACACTGAAGCTTTCTTT. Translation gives CASSLGGLNTEAFF.

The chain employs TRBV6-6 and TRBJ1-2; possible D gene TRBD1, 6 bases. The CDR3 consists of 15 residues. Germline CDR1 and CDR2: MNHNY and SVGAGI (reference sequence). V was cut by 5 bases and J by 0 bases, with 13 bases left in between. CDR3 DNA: TGTGCCAGCAGTCCCTCAGGGGTAGCTAACTATGGCTACACCTTC. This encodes CASSPSGVANYGYTF.

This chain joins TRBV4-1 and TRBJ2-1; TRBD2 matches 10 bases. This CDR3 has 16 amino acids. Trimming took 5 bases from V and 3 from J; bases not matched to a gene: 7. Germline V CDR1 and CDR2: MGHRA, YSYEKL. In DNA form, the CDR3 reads TGCGCCAGCAGCGTCCTAGCGGGGGCGAACTACAATGAGCAGTTCTTC. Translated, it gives CASSVLAGANYNEQFF.

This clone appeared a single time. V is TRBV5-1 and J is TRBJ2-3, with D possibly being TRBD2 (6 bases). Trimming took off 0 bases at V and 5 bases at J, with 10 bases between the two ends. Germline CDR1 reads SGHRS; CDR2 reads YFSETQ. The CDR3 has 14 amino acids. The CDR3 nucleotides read TGCGCCAGCAGCTTGGATAGGGGAGGAGATACGCAGTATTTT. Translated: CASSLDRGGDTQYF.

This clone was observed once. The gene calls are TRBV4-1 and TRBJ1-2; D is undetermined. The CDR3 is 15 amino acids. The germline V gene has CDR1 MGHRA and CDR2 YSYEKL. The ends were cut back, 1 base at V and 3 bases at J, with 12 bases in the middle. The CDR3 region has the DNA TGCGCCAGCAGCCAAGGGTGGCGCGGGGACTATGGCTACACCTTC. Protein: CASSQGWRGDYGYTF.

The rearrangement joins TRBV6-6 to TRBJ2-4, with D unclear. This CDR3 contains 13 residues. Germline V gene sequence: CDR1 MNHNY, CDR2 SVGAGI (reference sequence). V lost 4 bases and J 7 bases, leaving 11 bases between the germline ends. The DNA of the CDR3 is TGTGCCAGCAGTTCCCAAGACGGGAACATTCAGTACTTC. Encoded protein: CASSSQDGNIQYF.

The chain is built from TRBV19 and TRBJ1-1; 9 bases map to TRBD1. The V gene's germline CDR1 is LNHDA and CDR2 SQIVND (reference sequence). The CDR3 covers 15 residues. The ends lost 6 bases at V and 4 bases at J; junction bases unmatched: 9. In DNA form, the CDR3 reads TGTGCCAGTAGACCGGGACAGGGTTTGGCCACTGAAGCTTTCTTT. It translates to CASRPGQGLATEAFF.

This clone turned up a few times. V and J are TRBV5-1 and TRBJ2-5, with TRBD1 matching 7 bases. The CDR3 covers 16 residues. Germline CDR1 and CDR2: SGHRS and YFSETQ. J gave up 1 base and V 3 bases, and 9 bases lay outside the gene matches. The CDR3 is CASSSLGDSGQETQYF. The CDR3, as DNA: TGCGCCAGCAGCTCATTAGGGGACAGTGGCCAAGAGACCCAGTACTTC.

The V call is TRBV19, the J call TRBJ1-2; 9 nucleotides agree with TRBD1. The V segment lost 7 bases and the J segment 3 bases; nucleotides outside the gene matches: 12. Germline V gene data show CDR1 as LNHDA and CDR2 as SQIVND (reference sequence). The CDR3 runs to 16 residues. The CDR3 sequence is CASTPGQGRTYYGYTF. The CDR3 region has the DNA TGTGCCAGTACGCCGGGACAGGGACGAACATACTATGGCTACACCTTC.

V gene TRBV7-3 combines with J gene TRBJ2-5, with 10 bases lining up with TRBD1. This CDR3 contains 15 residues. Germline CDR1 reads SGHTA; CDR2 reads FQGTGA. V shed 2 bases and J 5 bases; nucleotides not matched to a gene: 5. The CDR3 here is CASSLGGQGRETQYF. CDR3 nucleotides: TGTGCCAGCAGCTTAGGGGGACAGGGGAGGGAGACCCAGTACTTC.

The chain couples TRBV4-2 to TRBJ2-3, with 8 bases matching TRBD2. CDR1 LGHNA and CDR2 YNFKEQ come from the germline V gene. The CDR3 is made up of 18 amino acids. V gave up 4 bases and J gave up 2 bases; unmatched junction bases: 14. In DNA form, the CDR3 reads TGTGCCAGCAGCCTCCTAGGTGGGGCGGGGGGCCTCACAGATACGCAGTATTTT. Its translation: CASSLLGGAGGLTDTQYF.

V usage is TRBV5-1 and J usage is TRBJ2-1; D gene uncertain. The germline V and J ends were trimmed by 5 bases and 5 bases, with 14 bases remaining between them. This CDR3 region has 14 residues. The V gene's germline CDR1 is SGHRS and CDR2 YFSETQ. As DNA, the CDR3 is TGCGCCAGCAGTTCTGTCCACCCGAACAATGAGCAGTTCTTC. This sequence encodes CASSSVHPNNEQFF.

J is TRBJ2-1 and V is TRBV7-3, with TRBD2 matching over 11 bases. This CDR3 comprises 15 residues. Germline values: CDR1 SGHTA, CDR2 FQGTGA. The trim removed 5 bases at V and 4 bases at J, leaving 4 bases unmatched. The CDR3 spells CASSPGTSGYNEQFF. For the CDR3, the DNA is TGTGCCAGCAGCCCCGGGACTAGCGGTTACAATGAGCAGTTCTTC.

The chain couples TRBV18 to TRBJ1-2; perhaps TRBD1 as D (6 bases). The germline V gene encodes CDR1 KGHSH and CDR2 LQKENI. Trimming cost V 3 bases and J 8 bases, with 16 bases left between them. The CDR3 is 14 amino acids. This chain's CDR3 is CASSPVQGSGGYTF. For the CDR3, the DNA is TGTGCCAGCTCACCCGTACAGGGATCGGGGGGCTACACCTTC.

CDR3 residues: CASSGGLAGTDTQYF. The DNA of the CDR3 is TGTGCCAGCAGTGGGGGACTAGCCGGCACAGATACGCAGTATTTT. The rearrangement links TRBV6-4 to TRBJ2-3, with 9 bases lining up with TRBD2. The trim removed 4 bases at V and 1 base at J, leaving 3 bases unmatched. CDR1 is MRHNA, CDR2 SNTAGT, per germline. The CDR3 covers 15 residues.

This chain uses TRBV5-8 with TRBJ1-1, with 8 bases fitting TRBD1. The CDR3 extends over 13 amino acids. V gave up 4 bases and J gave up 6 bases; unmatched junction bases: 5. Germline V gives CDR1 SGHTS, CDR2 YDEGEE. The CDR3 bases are TGTGCCAGCAGCCGGACAGGGATCCCTGAAGCTTTCTTT. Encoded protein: CASSRTGIPEAFF. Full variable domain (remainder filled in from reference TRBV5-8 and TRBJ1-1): EAGVTQSPTHLIKTRGQQATLRCSPISGHTSVYWYQQALGLGLQFLLWYDEGEERNRGNFPPRFSGRQFPNYSSELNVNALELEDSALYLCASSRTGIPEAFFGQGTRLTVV.

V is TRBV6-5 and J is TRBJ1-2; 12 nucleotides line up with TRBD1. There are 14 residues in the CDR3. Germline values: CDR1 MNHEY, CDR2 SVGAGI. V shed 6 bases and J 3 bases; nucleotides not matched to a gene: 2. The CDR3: CASRGTGGHYGYTF. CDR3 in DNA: TGTGCCAGCAGAGGGACAGGGGGCCACTATGGCTACACCTTC.